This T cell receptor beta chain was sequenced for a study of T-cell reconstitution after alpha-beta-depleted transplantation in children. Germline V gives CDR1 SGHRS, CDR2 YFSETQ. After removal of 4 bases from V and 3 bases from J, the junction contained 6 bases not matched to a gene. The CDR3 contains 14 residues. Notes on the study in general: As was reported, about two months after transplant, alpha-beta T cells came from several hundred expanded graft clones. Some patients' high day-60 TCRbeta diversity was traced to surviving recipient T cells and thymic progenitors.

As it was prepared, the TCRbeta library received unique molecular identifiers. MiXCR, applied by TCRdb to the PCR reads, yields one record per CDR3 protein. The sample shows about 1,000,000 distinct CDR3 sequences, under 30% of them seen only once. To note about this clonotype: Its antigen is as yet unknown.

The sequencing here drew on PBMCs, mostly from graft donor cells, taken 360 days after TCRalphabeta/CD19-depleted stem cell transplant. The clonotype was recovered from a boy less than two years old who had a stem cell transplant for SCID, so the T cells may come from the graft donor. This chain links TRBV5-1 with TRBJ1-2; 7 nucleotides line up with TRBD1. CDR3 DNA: TGCGCCAGCAGCCCCCAGGACAGGCACTATGGCTACACCTTC. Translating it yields CASSPQDRHYGYTF.